The sequence of this T cell receptor beta chain was determined in a study of identical twins. Study-level findings and limits: Fewer insertions marked abundant cord blood beta clonotypes; young adult naive trended weakly, memory not at all.

MiXCR, applied by TCRdb to the 5' RACE reads, yields one record per CDR3 protein. The profile shows about 430,000 distinct CDR3 sequences, around 18% of them singletons. This clonotype was seen only a few times. Its antigen is as yet unknown. The sequencing input was naive T cells sorted from blood. This clonotype was obtained from a man in his fifties in good health.

The CDR3 reads CASSLDGRGTYEQYF. CDR3 DNA sequence: TGCGCCAGCAGCTTGGATGGCAGGGGGACCTACGAGCAGTACTTC. The chain combines TRBV5-1 with TRBJ2-7; 7 bases agree with TRBD1. CDR3 length: 15 residues. J lost 2 bases, V lost 0 bases, and 5 bases had no gene match. CDR1 is SGHRS and CDR2 is YFSETQ in the germline V gene.